This paragraph reports one T cell receptor beta chain. The antigen remains unidentified. The germline gives CDR1 LGHNA, CDR2 YNFKEQ. V was pared by 4 bases and J by 2 bases, with 8 bases between. The CDR3 runs 13 residues. This record comes from a study of glioma-infiltrating T cells after dendritic cell vaccination. Regarding the study as a whole: Patients with more pretreatment TILs had longer time to progression and survival.

Regarding time point: after dendritic cell vaccination, including at tumor progression/relapse. Sequencing was performed with immunoSEQ multiplex PCR; in TCRdb, only in-frame clones are kept and a portion is missing. The sample lists 98,000 or so clones; roughly 80% were seen once. The specimen was blood, collected after dendritic cell vaccination. The origin of this receptor is a human donor with glioblastoma. The chain uses TRBV4-2 and TRBJ1-1; no definite D call. CDR3 in amino acids: CASSRTQNTEAFF. CDR3 bases: TGTGCCAGCAGCCGTACACAAAACACTGAAGCTTTCTTT.